This entry concerns a single T cell receptor beta chain. Antigen specificity is unknown. The sample comes from a study of OX40 agonist ivuxolimab in advanced cancers. Study-wide points: Low normalized T-cell clonal expansion was additionally recorded for some nonresponders. CD4+ and CD8+ T cells in blood underwent clonal expansion by week 6 at 0.1 to 3.0 mg/kg.

V was pared by 5 bases and J by 3 bases, with 16 bases between. The germline gives CDR1 MDHEN, CDR2 SYDVKM. The CDR3 spans 15 residues. A history of autoimmune disease or systemic immunosuppression excluded patients. The data were produced by immunoSEQ multiplex PCR, yet TCRdb's version contains in-frame clones alone and is incomplete. The sample comprises 31,000 or so clones, about 88% of which are singletons, and roughly 21% rests with the top ten. The sequenced sample was CD4+ or CD8+ T cells sorted from blood, obtained in a trial of the OX40 agonist ivuxolimab. The V gene is TRBV28, the J gene TRBJ1-1; the D gene is possibly TRBD1 (5 bases). The TCR sequence derives from an adult with an advanced solid tumor such as melanoma, head and neck, liver or kidney cancer. CDR3 in DNA: TGTGCCAGCAGTGCCCTCCGCGGGGCGGACACTGAAGCTTTCTTT. Protein: CASSALRGADTEAFF. Together with reference TRBV28 and TRBJ1-1, the CDR3 gives the full variable domain: DVKVTQSSRYLVKRTGEKVFLECVQDMDHENMFWYRQDPGLGLRLIYFSYDVKMKEKGDIPEGYSVSREKKERFSLILESASTNQTSMYLCASSALRGADTEAFFGQGTRLTVV.